The 9 T cell receptor beta chains listed next were all sequenced from one sample in a study of T cells expressing NK-cell markers. TCRdb re-called the 5' RACE reads and gives one entry per CDR3 protein, without DNA. The sample has roughly 420,000 distinct CDR3 sequences. Sample: blood T cells: a sorted CD56 or NKG2C T cell subset, CD4+ or CD8+ T cells, or bulk PBMC T cells (not recorded which). The receptors come from a woman between 18 and 75 years old in good health.

The gene calls are TRBV6-2 or TRBV6-3 and TRBJ1-6; TCRdb's D gene call, TRBD1, goes unchecked for lack of DNA. The CDR3 contains 12 residues. Germline V CDR1 and CDR2: MNHEY, SVGEGT. This chain's CDR3 is CASSGKGSPLHF.

The chain links TRBV5-4 to TRBJ2-3; as DNA is missing, the TRBD1 call by TCRdb cannot be tested. The CDR3 consists of 15 residues. Germline V gives CDR1 SGHNT, CDR2 YYREEE (reference sequence). CDR3 region: CASSLVRGVGDTQYF.

V gene TRBV29-1 combines with J gene TRBJ2-3; with no DNA, the TCRdb D assignment of TRBD2 cannot be verified. The V gene's germline CDR1 is SQVTM and CDR2 ANQGSEA. This CDR3 is 12 amino acids long. This CDR3 is CSVMVAGGPQYF.

The rearrangement links TRBV5-1 to TRBJ2-1; with no DNA, the TCRdb D assignment of TRBD1 cannot be verified. This CDR3 comprises 13 residues. CDR1 and CDR2 from the germline V gene are SGHRS and YFSETQ. CDR3 protein: CASSLISGNEQFF. The full variable domain, in which reference TRBV5-1 and TRBJ2-1 provide the parts outside the CDR3, is KAGVTQTPRYLIKTRGQQVTLSCSPISGHRSVSWYQQTPGQGLQFLFEYFSETQRNKGNFPGRFSGRQFSNSRSEMNVSTLELGDSALYLCASSLISGNEQFFGPGTRLTVL.

The V and J genes are TRBV20-1 and TRBJ2-1; the TCRdb call, TRBD2, lacks DNA for checking. There are 20 residues in the CDR3. From germline, CDR1 is DFQATT and CDR2 SNEGSKA (reference sequence). CDR3 amino acids: CSARDVGTAKVDSSYNEQFF.

The chain employs TRBV5-1 and TRBJ2-1; TCRdb proposes TRBD2, but this gene call is untestable without DNA. CDR3 length equals 16 residues. Germline assignment: CDR1 SGHRS and CDR2 YFSETQ. CDR3 amino acids: CASSSLAGGPNAEQFF.

The gene calls are TRBV19 and TRBJ2-7; TCRdb indicates TRBD1, and absent DNA this call remains unverified. This CDR3 has 15 residues. The germline gives CDR1 LNHDA, CDR2 SQIVND (reference sequence). This CDR3 reads CASSTSGTFSYEQYF.

V gene TRBV29-1 combines with J gene TRBJ2-1; the TRBD2 assignment by TCRdb is unverifiable without DNA. The germline V gene encodes CDR1 SQVTM and CDR2 ANQGSEA. The CDR3 has 19 amino acids. The chain's CDR3 is CSVEAGTSGSPSSYNEQFF.

The rearrangement uses TRBV3-1 and TRBJ1-3. The germline V gene has CDR1 LGHDT and CDR2 YNNKEL (reference sequence). The CDR3 loop spans 17 amino acids. The CDR3 reads CASSRLAGANSGNTIYF.